The present entry profiles one T cell receptor (beta chain) with its context. What it recognizes is unknown. This sample was included in a study of CD4+ T cells in melanoma. Deletions cut 1 base from V and 5 bases from J, with 9 bases between. Germline CDR1 is MGHDK and CDR2 is SYGVNS. The CDR3 length is 13 residues. Some clones are missing from TCRdb's copy, which holds only in-frame ones; the method was immunoSEQ multiplex PCR. The top ten hold 7% to 9.5% of the sample, which has over 9,000 clones, roughly three fifths seen once. Findings and limits, study-wide: CD8+ T cell, macrophage and B cell function reportedly correlated with neoantigen-specific CD4+ T cells. Neoantigen-specific CD4+ T cells in melanoma reportedly had diverse differentiation states.

The sequenced sample was cells from a culture (not recorded whether cultured in vitro). This sequence was found in a human donor with melanoma. This chain connects TRBV25-1 to TRBJ2-7; TRBD1 might be the D (5 bases). CDR3 in amino acids: CASSESPRDEQYF. CDR3 in DNA: TGTGCCAGCAGTGAATCCCCCAGGGACGAGCAGTACTTC.